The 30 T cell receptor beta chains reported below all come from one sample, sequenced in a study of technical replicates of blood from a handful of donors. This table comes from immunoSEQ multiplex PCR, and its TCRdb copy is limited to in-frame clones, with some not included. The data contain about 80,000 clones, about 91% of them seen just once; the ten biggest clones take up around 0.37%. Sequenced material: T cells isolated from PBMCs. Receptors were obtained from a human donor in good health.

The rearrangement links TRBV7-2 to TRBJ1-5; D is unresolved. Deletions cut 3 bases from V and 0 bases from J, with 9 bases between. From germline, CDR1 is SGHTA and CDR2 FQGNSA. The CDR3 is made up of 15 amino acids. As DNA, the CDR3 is TGTGCCAGCAGCTTCGGACTTTATAGCAATCAGCCCCAGCATTTT. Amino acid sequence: CASSFGLYSNQPQHF.

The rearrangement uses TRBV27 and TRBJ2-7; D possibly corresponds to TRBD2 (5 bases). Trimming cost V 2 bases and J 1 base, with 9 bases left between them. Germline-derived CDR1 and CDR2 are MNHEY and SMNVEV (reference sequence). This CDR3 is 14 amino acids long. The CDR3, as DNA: TGTGCCAGCAGTTTACCTGGGGAGTCCTACGAGCAGTACTTC. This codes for CASSLPGESYEQYF.

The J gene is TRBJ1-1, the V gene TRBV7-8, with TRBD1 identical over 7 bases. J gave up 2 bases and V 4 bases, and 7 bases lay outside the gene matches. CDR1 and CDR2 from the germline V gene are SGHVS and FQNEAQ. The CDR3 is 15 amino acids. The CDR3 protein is CASSSDRVGNTEAFF. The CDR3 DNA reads TGTGCCAGCAGCTCCGACAGGGTAGGAAACACTGAAGCTTTCTTT.

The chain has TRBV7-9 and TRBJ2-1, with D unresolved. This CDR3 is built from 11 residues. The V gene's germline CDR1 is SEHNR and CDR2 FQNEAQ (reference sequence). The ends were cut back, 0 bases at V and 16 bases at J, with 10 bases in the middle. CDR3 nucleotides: TGTGCCAGCAGCTTAGCCCCCTCTGTTTTCTTC. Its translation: CASSLAPSVFF. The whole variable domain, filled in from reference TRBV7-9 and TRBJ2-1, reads DTGVSQNPRHKITKRGQNVTFRCDPISEHNRLYWYRQTLGQGPEFLTYFQNEAQLEKSRLLSDRFSAERPKGSFSTLEIQRTEQGDSAMYLCASSLAPSVFFGPGTRLTVL.

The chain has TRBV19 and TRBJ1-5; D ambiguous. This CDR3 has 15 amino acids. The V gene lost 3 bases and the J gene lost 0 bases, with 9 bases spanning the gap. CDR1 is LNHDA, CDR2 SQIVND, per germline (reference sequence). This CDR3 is CASSIRVVSNQPQHF. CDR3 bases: TGTGCCAGTAGTATCCGCGTGGTTAGCAATCAGCCCCAGCATTTT.

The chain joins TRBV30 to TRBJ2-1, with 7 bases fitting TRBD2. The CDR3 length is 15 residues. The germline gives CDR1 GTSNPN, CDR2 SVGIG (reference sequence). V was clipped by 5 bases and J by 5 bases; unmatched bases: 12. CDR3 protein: CAWSSVSGRDNEQFF. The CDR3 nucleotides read TGTGCCTGGTCCAGTGTTAGCGGGCGGGACAATGAGCAGTTCTTC. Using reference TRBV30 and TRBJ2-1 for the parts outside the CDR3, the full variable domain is SQTIHQWPATLVQPVGSPLSLECTVEGTSNPNLYWYRQAAGRGLQLLFYSVGIGQISSEVPQNLSASRPQDRQFILSSKKLLLSDSGFYLCAWSSVSGRDNEQFFGPGTRLTVL.

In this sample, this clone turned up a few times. The CDR3 DNA is TGTGCCAGCAGTTTAGGTCACCCTGGAGGTTATCAGCCCCAGCATTTT. It yields the protein CASSLGHPGGYQPQHF. The rearrangement joins TRBV28 to TRBJ1-5; D is undetermined. Trimming left V 2 bases short and J 5 bases short, with 16 bases between. From germline, CDR1 is MDHEN and CDR2 SYDVKM. The CDR3 has 16 amino acids.

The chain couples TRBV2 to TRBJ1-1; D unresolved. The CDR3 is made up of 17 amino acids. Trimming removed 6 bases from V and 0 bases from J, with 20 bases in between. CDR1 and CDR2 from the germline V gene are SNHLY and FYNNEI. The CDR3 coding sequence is TGTGCCAGCAGACCCTCCGGGGTTTGGTACTTGAACACTGAAGCTTTCTTT. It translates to CASRPSGVWYLNTEAFF.

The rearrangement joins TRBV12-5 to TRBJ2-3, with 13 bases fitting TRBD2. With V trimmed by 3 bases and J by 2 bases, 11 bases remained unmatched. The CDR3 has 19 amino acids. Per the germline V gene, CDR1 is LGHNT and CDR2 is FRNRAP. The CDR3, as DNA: TGTGCTAGTGGTTTCGGAACTAGCGGGAGGGCCGGGGCCACAGATACGCAGTATTTT. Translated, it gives CASGFGTSGRAGATDTQYF.

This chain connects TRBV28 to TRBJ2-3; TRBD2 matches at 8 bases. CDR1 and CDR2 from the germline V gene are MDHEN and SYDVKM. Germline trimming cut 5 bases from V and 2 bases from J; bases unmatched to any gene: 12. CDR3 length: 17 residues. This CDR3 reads CASSTYRLATDTDTQYF. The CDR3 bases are TGTGCCAGCAGTACCTACAGACTAGCGACAGACACAGATACGCAGTATTTT.

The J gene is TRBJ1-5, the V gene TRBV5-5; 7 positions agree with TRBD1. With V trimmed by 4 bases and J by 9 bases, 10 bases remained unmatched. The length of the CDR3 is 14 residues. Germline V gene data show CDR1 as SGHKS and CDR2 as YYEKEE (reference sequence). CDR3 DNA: TGTGCCAGCAGCCTAGGACAGGAACTATGGCCCCAGCATTTT. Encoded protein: CASSLGQELWPQHF. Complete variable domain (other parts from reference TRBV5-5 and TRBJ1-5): DAGVTQSPTHLIKTRGQQVTLRCSPISGHKSVSWYQQVLGQGPQFIFQYYEKEERGRGNFPDRFSARQFPNYSSELNVNALLLGDSALYLCASSLGQELWPQHFGDGTRLSIL.

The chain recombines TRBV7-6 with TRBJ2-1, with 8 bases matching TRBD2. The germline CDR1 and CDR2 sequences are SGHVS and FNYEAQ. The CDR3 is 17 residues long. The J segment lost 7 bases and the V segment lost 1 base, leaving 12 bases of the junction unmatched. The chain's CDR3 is CASSLDYERELGNEQFF. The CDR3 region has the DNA TGTGCCAGCAGCTTAGATTATGAGCGGGAGTTGGGGAATGAGCAGTTCTTC.

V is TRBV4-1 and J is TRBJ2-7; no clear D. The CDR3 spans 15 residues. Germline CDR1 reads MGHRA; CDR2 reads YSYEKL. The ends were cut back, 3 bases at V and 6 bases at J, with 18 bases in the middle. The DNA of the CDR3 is TGCGCCAGCAGCCAGCGACATTTATACTCTCTCGAGCAGTACTTC. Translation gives CASSQRHLYSLEQYF.

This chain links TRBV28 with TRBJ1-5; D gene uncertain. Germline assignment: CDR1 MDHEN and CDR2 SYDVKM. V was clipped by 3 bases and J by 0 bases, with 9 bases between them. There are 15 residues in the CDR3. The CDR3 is CASSLAVYSNQPQHF. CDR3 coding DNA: TGTGCCAGCAGTTTGGCAGTTTATAGCAATCAGCCCCAGCATTTT.

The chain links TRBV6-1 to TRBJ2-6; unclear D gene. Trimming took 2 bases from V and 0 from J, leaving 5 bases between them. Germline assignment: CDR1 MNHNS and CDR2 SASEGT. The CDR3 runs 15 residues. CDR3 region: CASSEQNSGANVLTF. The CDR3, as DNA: TGTGCCAGCAGTGAACAAAACTCTGGGGCCAACGTCCTGACTTTC.

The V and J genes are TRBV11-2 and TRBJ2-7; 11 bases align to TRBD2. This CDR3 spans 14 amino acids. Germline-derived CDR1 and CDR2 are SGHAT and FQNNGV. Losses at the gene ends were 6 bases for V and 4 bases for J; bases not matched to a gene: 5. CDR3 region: CASRVGLAGYEQYF. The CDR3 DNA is TGTGCCAGCAGAGTCGGACTAGCGGGTTACGAGCAGTACTTC.

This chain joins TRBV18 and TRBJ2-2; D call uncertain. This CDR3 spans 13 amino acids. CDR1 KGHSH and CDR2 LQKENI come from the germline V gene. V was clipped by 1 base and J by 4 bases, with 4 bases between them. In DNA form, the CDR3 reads TGTGCCAGCTCACCACGCAGCACCGGGGAGCTGTTTTTT. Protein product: CASSPRSTGELFF.

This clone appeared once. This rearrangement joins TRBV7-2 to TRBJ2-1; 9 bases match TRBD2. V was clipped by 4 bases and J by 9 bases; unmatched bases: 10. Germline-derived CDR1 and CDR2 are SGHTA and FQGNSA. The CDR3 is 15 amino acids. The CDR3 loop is CASSSSWLAGLEQFF. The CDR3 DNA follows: TGTGCCAGCAGCTCTAGTTGGCTAGCGGGACTTGAGCAGTTCTTC.

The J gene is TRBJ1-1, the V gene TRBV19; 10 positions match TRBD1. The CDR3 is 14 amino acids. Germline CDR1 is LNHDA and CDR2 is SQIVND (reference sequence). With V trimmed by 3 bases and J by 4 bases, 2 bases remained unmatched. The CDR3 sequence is CASSMGTGATEAFF. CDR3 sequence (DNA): TGTGCCAGTAGTATGGGGACAGGGGCCACTGAAGCTTTCTTT.

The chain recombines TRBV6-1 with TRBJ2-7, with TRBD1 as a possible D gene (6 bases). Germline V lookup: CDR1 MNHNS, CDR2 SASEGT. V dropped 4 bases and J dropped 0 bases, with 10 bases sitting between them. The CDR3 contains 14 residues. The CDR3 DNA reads TGTGCCAGCAGTGTGGACAGAAGCTCCTACGAGCAGTACTTC. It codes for CASSVDRSSYEQYF.

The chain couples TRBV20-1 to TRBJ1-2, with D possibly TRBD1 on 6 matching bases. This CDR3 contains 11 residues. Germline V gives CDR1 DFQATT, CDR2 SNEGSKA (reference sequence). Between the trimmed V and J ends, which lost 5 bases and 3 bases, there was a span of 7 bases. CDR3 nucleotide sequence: TGCAGTGCTGGGGGCGACTATGGCTACACCTTC. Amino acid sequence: CSAGGDYGYTF.

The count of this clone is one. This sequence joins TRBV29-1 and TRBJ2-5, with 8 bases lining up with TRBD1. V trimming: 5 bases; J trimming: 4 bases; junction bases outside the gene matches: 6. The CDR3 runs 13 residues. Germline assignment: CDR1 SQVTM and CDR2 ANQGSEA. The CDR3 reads CSVNPGGGETQYF. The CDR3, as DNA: TGCAGCGTTAACCCAGGGGGCGGAGAGACCCAGTACTTC. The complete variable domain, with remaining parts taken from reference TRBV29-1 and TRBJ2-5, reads SAVISQKPSRDICQRGTSLTIQCQVDSQVTMMFWYRQQPGQSLTLIATANQGSEATYESGFVIDKFPISRPNLTFSTLTVSNMSPEDSSIYLCSVNPGGGETQYFGPGTRLLVL.

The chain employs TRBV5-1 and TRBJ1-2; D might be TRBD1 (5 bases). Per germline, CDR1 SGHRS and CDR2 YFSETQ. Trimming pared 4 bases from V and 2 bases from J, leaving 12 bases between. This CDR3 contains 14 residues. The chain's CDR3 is CASSPPTANYGYTF. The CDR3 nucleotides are TGCGCCAGCAGCCCGCCGACAGCCAACTATGGCTACACCTTC.

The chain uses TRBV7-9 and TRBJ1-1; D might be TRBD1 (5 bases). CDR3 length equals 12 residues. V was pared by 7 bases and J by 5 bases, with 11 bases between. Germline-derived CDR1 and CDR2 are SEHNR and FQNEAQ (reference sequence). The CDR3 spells CASTWGVTEAFF. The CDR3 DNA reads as TGTGCCAGCACCTGGGGGGTTACTGAAGCTTTCTTT.

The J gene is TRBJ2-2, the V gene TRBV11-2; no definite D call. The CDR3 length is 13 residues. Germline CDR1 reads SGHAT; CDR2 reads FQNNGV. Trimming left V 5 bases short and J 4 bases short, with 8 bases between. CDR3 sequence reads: CASSQASTGELFF. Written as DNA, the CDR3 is TGTGCCAGCAGCCAAGCCTCCACCGGGGAGCTGTTTTTT.

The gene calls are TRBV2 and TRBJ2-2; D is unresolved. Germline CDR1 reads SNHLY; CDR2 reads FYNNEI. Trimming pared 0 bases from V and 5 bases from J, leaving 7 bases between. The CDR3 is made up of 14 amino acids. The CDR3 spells CASSEAPGTGELFF. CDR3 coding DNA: TGTGCCAGCAGTGAAGCGCCGGGTACCGGGGAGCTGTTTTTT. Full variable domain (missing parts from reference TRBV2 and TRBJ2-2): EPEVTQTPSHQVTQMGQEVILRCVPISNHLYFYWYRQILGQKVEFLVSFYNNEISEKSEIFDDQFSVERPDGSNFTLKIRSTKLEDSAMYFCASSEAPGTGELFFGEGSRLTVL.

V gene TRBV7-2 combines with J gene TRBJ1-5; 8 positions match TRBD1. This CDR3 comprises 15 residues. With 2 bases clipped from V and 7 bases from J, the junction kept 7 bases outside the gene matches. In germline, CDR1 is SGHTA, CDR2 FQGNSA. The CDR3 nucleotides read TGTGCCAGCAGCTTAAATGGACAGGGACGACAGCCCCAGCATTTT. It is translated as CASSLNGQGRQPQHF.

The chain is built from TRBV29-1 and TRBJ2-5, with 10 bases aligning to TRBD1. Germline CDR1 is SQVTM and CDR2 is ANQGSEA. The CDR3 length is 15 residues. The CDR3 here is CRAVRGTGATETQYF. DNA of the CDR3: TGCAGGGCTGTTAGAGGGACAGGGGCAACAGAGACCCAGTACTTC.

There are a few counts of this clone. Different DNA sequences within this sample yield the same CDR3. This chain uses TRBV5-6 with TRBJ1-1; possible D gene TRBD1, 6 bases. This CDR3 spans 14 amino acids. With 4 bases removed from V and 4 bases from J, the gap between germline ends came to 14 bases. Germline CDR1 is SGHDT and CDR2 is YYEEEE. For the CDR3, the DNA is TGTGCCAGCAGCGAGGTCGGGGGGCTCACTGAAGCTTTCTTT. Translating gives CASSEVGGLTEAFF. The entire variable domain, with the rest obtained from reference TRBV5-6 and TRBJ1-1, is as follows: DAGVTQSPTHLIKTRGQQVTLRCSPKSGHDTVSWYQQALGQGPQFIFQYYEEEERQRGNFPDRFSGHQFPNYSSELNVNALLLGDSALYLCASSEVGGLTEAFFGQGTRLTVV.

The CDR3 region is CASSLNRVYEQYF. For the CDR3, the DNA is TGTGCCAGCAGTCTAAACAGGGTCTACGAGCAGTACTTC. V and J are TRBV27 and TRBJ2-7, with D possibly matching TRBD1 (6 bases). V gave up 5 bases and J gave up 3 bases, with 11 bases separating them. Looked up from germline, CDR1 is MNHEY and CDR2 is SMNVEV (reference sequence). The CDR3 has 13 residues.